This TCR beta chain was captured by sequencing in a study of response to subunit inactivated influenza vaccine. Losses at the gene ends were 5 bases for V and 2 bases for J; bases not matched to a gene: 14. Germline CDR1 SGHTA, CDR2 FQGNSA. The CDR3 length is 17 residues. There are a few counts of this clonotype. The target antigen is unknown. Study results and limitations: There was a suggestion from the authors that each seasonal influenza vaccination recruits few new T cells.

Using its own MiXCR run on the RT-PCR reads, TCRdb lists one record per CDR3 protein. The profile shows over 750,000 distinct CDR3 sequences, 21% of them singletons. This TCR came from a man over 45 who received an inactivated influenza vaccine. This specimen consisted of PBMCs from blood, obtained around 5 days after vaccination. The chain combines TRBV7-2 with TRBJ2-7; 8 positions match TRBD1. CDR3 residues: CASSRSGGAPMPYEQYF. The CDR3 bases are TGTGCCAGCAGCCGCTCAGGGGGCGCCCCGATGCCCTACGAGCAGTACTTC.